This T cell receptor beta chain came from a study of blood T cell repertoires in COVID-19. Whole-study context: Samples came from the United States, Italy and Spain, spanning acute and convalescent COVID-19. T cells, B-cell-depleted T cells, or PBMCs provided the cDNA or gDNA that served as material.

Authors' analysis steps: Reference gene primer amplification in the assay estimated nucleated cell counts. Some clones are missing from TCRdb's copy, which holds only in-frame ones; the method was immunoSEQ multiplex PCR. The DNA was the basis for D and trimming; V, J and clone size are from that table. The data hold over 55,000 clones, with around 90% observed a single time. Between the trimmed V and J ends, which lost 5 bases and 7 bases, there was a span of 15 bases. There are 14 residues in the CDR3. CDR1 is MGHDK and CDR2 is SYGVNS in the germline V gene. The sample taken for sequencing was peripheral blood. The J gene is TRBJ2-1, the V gene TRBV25-1, with a tentative D call TRBD2 (7 bases). The clonotype originates from a man aged 55 to 70 with acute or convalescent COVID-19. The chain's CDR3 is CASSWGGRKNEQFF. CDR3 nucleotide sequence: TGTGCCAGCAGTTGGGGGGGGCGCAAAAATGAGCAGTTCTTC.